The clone carrying this TCR beta chain was seen a handful of times. Antigen unknown. The data belong to a study of T cell repertoires in cytomegalovirus infection. Study at large: Public TCR beta signatures marked donors with CMV infection and the matching HLA.

Germline assignment: CDR1 SEHNR and CDR2 FQNEAQ (reference sequence). This CDR3 spans 17 amino acids. The J segment lost 8 bases and the V segment lost 5 bases, leaving 16 bases of the junction unmatched. TCRdb reanalysed the reads using MiXCR and keeps one entry per CDR3 protein. The table includes roughly 990,000 distinct CDR3 sequences, less than 35% detected once. Study conclusions and caveats: Dominating the ex vivo response were HLA-C-restricted CMV-specific TCR beta clonotypes. Summed frequency of public TCR beta families distinguished CMV carriers with the relevant HLA.

This TCR derives from a human donor in good health (CMV status not recorded). Some clones in this sample may be carry-over from other donors' samples. This chain uses TRBV7-9 with TRBJ2-1; 9 bases agree with TRBD2. This material consisted of cultured CD8+ T cells from PBMCs, taken from culture after CMV antigen stimulation. Written as DNA, the CDR3 is TGTGCCAGCAGCCCCCGAGGCGCGGGGGGGTTATGGTATGAGCAGTTCTTC. Amino acid sequence: CASSPRGAGGLWYEQFF.